Listed here are 32 T cell receptor beta chains from one sample, sequenced in a study of beta chain features in type 1 diabetes. Whole-study findings and limits: Among all four CD4+ subsets, Type 1 diabetes patients had TCRB CDR3s that were moderately but significantly shorter.

Their recognized antigens are unknown. Investigators reverse transcribed all isolated RNA, so they sequenced expressed TCRB transcripts. Measured with immunoSEQ multiplex PCR; TCRdb has only the in-frame clones, and not every one. Among a few hundred thousand clones, approximately 13% were seen once, and the ten largest hold roughly 0.016%. Material: naive CD4+ T cells from blood. These receptors were taken from a woman aged 18-35 years with type 1 diabetes.

The chain carries TRBV30 and TRBJ2-5; 15 bases agree with TRBD2. The V segment lost 3 bases and the J segment 3 bases; nucleotides outside the gene matches: 5. CDR3 size: 16 residues. Germline V gene sequence: CDR1 GTSNPN, CDR2 SVGIG (reference sequence). CDR3 coding DNA: TGTGCCTGGAGCCTCGGACTAGCGGGAGGGAAAGAGACCCAGTACTTC. Amino acid sequence: CAWSLGLAGGKETQYF.

V gene TRBV9 combines with J gene TRBJ1-1; 9 nucleotides agree with TRBD1. Germline V lookup: CDR1 SGDLS, CDR2 YYNGEE. This CDR3 region has 15 residues. Trimming at V came to 5 bases and at J to 7 bases, leaving 12 bases not matched to a gene. CDR3 DNA: TGTGCCAGCAGTCTAAGGGTACAGGGGGCTAATGAAGCTTTCTTT. Its protein product is CASSLRVQGANEAFF. Combining the CDR3 with reference TRBV9 and TRBJ1-1 gives the whole variable domain DSGVTQTPKHLITATGQRVTLRCSPRSGDLSVYWYQQSLDQGLQFLIQYYNGEERAKGNILERFSAQQFPDLHSELNLSSLELGDSALYFCASSLRVQGANEAFFGQGTRLTVV.

The chain links TRBV27 to TRBJ2-2, with 13 positions matching TRBD2. Per the germline V gene, CDR1 is MNHEY and CDR2 is SMNVEV (reference sequence). The CDR3 is 15 residues long. The V and J ends lost 7 bases and 9 bases, in that order; junction bases with no gene match: 8. CDR3 nucleotides: TGTGCCAGCATGAGGATGACTAGCGGGAGGAGGGAGCTGTTTTTT. Protein: CASMRMTSGRRELFF.

This clone was seen a handful of times. This sequence joins TRBV4-3 and TRBJ1-4, with 9 bases that match TRBD1. Per the germline V gene, CDR1 is LGHNA and CDR2 is YSLEER. The V gene end was trimmed by 1 base and the J gene end by 4 bases; junction bases not matched to a gene: 1. The CDR3 is 15 residues long. CDR3: CASSQGDRDNEKLFF. For the CDR3, the DNA is TGCGCCAGCAGCCAAGGGGACAGGGATAATGAAAAACTGTTTTTT.

The chain joins TRBV7-9 to TRBJ1-3; the match to TRBD1 covers 8 bases. CDR3 length equals 16 residues. The V segment lost 7 bases and the J segment 2 bases; nucleotides outside the gene matches: 10. CDR1 is SEHNR and CDR2 is FQNEAQ in the germline V gene (reference sequence). The CDR3 DNA follows: TGTGCCAGCATCAAGGACAGGGCCTCCGCTGGAAACACCATATATTTT. This sequence encodes CASIKDRASAGNTIYF.

The table lists this clone with a few counts. This chain connects TRBV5-1 to TRBJ2-1; 15 positions agree with TRBD2. V lost 6 bases, J lost 7 bases, and 5 bases stayed unmatched. Germline V gives CDR1 SGHRS, CDR2 YFSETQ. The CDR3 is 15 amino acids. This CDR3 reads CASTLGLAGGNEQFF. The CDR3 nucleotides read TGCGCCAGCACGCTGGGACTAGCGGGAGGTAATGAGCAGTTCTTC. The full variable domain, with the rest looked up from reference TRBV5-1 and TRBJ2-1, is KAGVTQTPRYLIKTRGQQVTLSCSPISGHRSVSWYQQTPGQGLQFLFEYFSETQRNKGNFPGRFSGRQFSNSRSEMNVSTLELGDSALYLCASTLGLAGGNEQFFGPGTRLTVL.

The CDR3 DNA reads TGCGCCAGCAGCCAAGTCCCACAGGGACGAGGCGAGCAGTACTTC. Its translation: CASSQVPQGRGEQYF. The chain is built from TRBV4-1 and TRBJ2-7; weak D call: TRBD1 (6 bases). Trimming removed 1 base at V and 6 bases at J, with 16 bases between. The CDR3 contains 15 residues. Germline CDR1 reads MGHRA; CDR2 reads YSYEKL.

This rearrangement joins TRBV29-1 to TRBJ2-1; 12 nucleotides agree with TRBD2. This CDR3 has 15 residues. Trimming removed 5 bases from V and 7 bases from J; junction bases left unmatched: 9. Germline V gene lookup returns CDR1 SQVTM and CDR2 ANQGSEA. The CDR3 is CSVQPLAGGVNEQFF. CDR3 coding DNA: TGCAGCGTTCAGCCACTAGCGGGAGGTGTTAATGAGCAGTTCTTC.

In its sample, this clone was seen a few times. This sequence joins TRBV29-1 and TRBJ2-3; D is perhaps TRBD2 (6 bases). The V and J ends lost 3 bases and 1 base respectively, with 11 bases between them. Germline V gene sequence: CDR1 SQVTM, CDR2 ANQGSEA. This CDR3 has 14 residues. In DNA, the CDR3 is TGCAGCGTTGATTCCCAGCGGGGCACAGATACGCAGTATTTT. This gives the protein CSVDSQRGTDTQYF.

This clone has a handful of counts. V usage is TRBV30 and J usage is TRBJ1-3; D perhaps matches TRBD1 (5 bases). Trimming stripped 3 bases from V and 1 base from J, with 7 bases between. Looked up from germline, CDR1 is GTSNPN and CDR2 is SVGIG (reference sequence). The CDR3 spans 13 residues. This CDR3 reads CAWRQASGNTIYF. CDR3 DNA sequence: TGTGCCTGGAGACAGGCGTCTGGAAACACCATATATTTT. The variable domain in full, completed from reference TRBV30 and TRBJ1-3, reads SQTIHQWPATLVQPVGSPLSLECTVEGTSNPNLYWYRQAAGRGLQLLFYSVGIGQISSEVPQNLSASRPQDRQFILSSKKLLLSDSGFYLCAWRQASGNTIYFGEGSWLTVV.

The chain is built from TRBV30 and TRBJ1-1; D possibly corresponds to TRBD1 (5 bases). This CDR3 has 16 amino acids. The V and J ends lost 0 bases and 6 bases respectively, with 20 bases between them. Germline CDR1 and CDR2: GTSNPN and SVGIG (reference sequence). DNA of the CDR3: TGTGCCTGGAGTGTACTGGGTCCCAGGGTAATATCTGAAGCTTTCTTT. Its translation is CAWSVLGPRVISEAFF.

Regarding this clone: Germline and junction disagree at one end, which may indicate a read error. V and J are TRBV7-9 and TRBJ2-7; TRBD1 agrees at 7 bases. The germline V gene encodes CDR1 SEHNR and CDR2 FQNEAQ (reference sequence). This CDR3 region has 16 residues. The CDR3 region is CASGFSLGGQLYEQYF. CDR3 sequence (DNA): TGTGCCAGCGGCTTCTCCTTAGGGGGACAGCTCTACGAGCAGTACTTC.

CDR3 loop: CASSQQGAPPNEQFF. The DNA for the CDR3 is TGTGCCAGTAGCCAACAGGGGGCTCCCCCCAATGAGCAGTTCTTC. The J gene is TRBJ2-1, the V gene TRBV19, with 9 bases that match TRBD1. V trimming: 6 bases; J trimming: 6 bases; junction bases outside the gene matches: 9. Germline CDR1 is LNHDA and CDR2 is SQIVND (reference sequence). CDR3 length equals 15 residues.

This clone has only a few counts. CDR3 in DNA: TGTGCCAGCAGCTCCGGGACAACTACCAATCAGCCCCAGCATTTT. Amino acid sequence: CASSSGTTTNQPQHF. The genes are TRBV11-2 and TRBJ1-5; tentative D call: TRBD1 (6 bases). The CDR3 is made up of 15 amino acids. The V end lost 4 bases, the J end lost 3 bases, and 13 bases lay between the germline ends. CDR1 SGHAT and CDR2 FQNNGV come from the germline V gene. Supplemented by reference TRBV11-2 and TRBJ1-5, the full variable domain reads EAGVAQSPRYKIIEKRQSVAFWCNPISGHATLYWYQQILGQGPKLLIQFQNNGVVDDSQLPKDRFSAERLKGVDSTLKIQPAKLEDSAVYLCASSSGTTTNQPQHFGDGTRLSIL.

The rearrangement uses TRBV6-5 and TRBJ2-2, with D perhaps TRBD2 (5 bases). Per germline, CDR1 MNHEY and CDR2 SVGAGI. This CDR3 region has 13 residues. V lost 7 bases, J lost 4 bases, and 10 bases lay in between. In nucleotides, the CDR3 is TGTGCCAGCACCCCTCGGGGCACCGGGGAGCTGTTTTTT. Translated: CASTPRGTGELFF.

There are a few counts of this clone. The chain couples TRBV11-2 to TRBJ1-1; D is perhaps TRBD1 (5 bases). The V end lost 4 bases, the J end lost 6 bases, and 12 bases lay between the germline ends. Looked up from germline, CDR1 is SGHAT and CDR2 is FQNNGV. This CDR3 has 13 amino acids. The CDR3 region is CASSSLREAEAFF. CDR3 in DNA: TGTGCCAGCAGCTCTCTCAGGGAGGCTGAAGCTTTCTTT. The full variable domain, in which reference TRBV11-2 and TRBJ1-1 provide the parts outside the CDR3, is EAGVAQSPRYKIIEKRQSVAFWCNPISGHATLYWYQQILGQGPKLLIQFQNNGVVDDSQLPKDRFSAERLKGVDSTLKIQPAKLEDSAVYLCASSSLREAEAFFGQGTRLTVV.

The sample holds a few counts of this clone. The chain is built from TRBV6-5 and TRBJ1-5; 8 positions match TRBD1. CDR1 and CDR2 (germline): MNHEY, SVGAGI. The CDR3 spans 12 residues. V shed 11 bases, J shed 7 bases, and the junction held 7 bases outside the gene matches. The CDR3 protein is CASGTGGQPQHF. The CDR3 DNA is TGTGCCTCTGGTACAGGGGGGCAGCCCCAGCATTTT.

Worth noting for this clone: This CDR3 is also generated by other DNA sequences in the sample. CDR3: CASSQVTAQETQYF. The DNA for the CDR3 is TGCGCCAGCAGCCAAGTAACAGCTCAAGAGACCCAGTACTTC. V gene TRBV4-1 combines with J gene TRBJ2-5; D ambiguous. The length of the CDR3 is 14 residues. Deletions cut 1 base from V and 2 bases from J, with 8 bases between. Germline lookup yields CDR1 MGHRA and CDR2 YSYEKL.

This clone occurred a few times. The genes are TRBV5-1 and TRBJ2-4; D gene uncertain. CDR3 length equals 14 residues. V lost 3 bases and J 11 bases, leaving 18 bases between the germline ends. The germline gives CDR1 SGHRS, CDR2 YFSETQ. The chain's CDR3 is CASSSSGSPNVQYF. CDR3 coding DNA: TGCGCCAGCAGCTCCTCCGGGTCACCGAACGTTCAGTACTTC.

This clone has more than one count but fewer than ten. The junction departs from germline at one end; a sequencing error may be responsible. This sequence joins TRBV7-3 and TRBJ2-3, with 12 bases lining up with TRBD1. In germline, CDR1 is SGHTA, CDR2 FQGTGA. CDR3 length: 18 residues. The DNA for the CDR3 is TGTGCCAGCAGCCTAACCGGGACAGGGGGCAGGGGCACAGATACGCAGTATTTT. Protein sequence: CASSLTGTGGRGTDTQYF.

The rearrangement joins TRBV30 to TRBJ1-2, with TRBD1 matching over 10 bases. V dropped 1 base and J dropped 4; count of bases not matched to a gene: 9. CDR1 is GTSNPN and CDR2 is SVGIG in the germline V gene (reference sequence). The CDR3 consists of 16 residues. The CDR3 DNA follows: TGTGCCTGGAGTGGGACAGGGGGTACTAGCCTCTATGGCTACACCTTC. Its protein is CAWSGTGGTSLYGYTF.

This clone was picked up a small number of times. V usage is TRBV30 and J usage is TRBJ2-1, with 9 positions matching TRBD1. CDR1 is GTSNPN, CDR2 SVGIG, per germline (reference sequence). With 0 bases clipped from V and 5 bases from J, the junction kept 8 bases outside the gene matches. The CDR3 runs 16 residues. The CDR3 DNA reads as TGTGCCTGGAGTGTCATGACAGGGGGTTTCCACAATGAGCAGTTCTTC. Residues: CAWSVMTGGFHNEQFF.

The chain employs TRBV13 and TRBJ2-3; the match to TRBD2 covers 12 bases. The CDR3 is 15 residues long. Trimming removed 3 bases from V and 4 bases from J; junction bases left unmatched: 2. Germline-derived CDR1 and CDR2 are PRHDT and FYEKMQ (reference sequence). Written as DNA, the CDR3 is TGTGCCAGCAGCTTCGGACTAGCGGGATCAGATACGCAGTATTTT. Translated: CASSFGLAGSDTQYF.

The rearrangement links TRBV4-1 to TRBJ2-1; D is perhaps TRBD2 (6 bases). Germline V gene data show CDR1 as MGHRA and CDR2 as YSYEKL. Deletions cut 1 base from V and 3 bases from J, with 16 bases between. CDR3 length: 17 residues. CDR3 DNA: TGCGCCAGCAGCCAAGTATGGTCTAGCGCGGTCTACAATGAGCAGTTCTTC. Residues: CASSQVWSSAVYNEQFF.

This chain connects TRBV28 to TRBJ2-1; D is unresolved. The ends were cut back, 6 bases at V and 7 bases at J, with 7 bases in the middle. Germline-derived CDR1 and CDR2 are MDHEN and SYDVKM. This CDR3 has 11 amino acids. Written as DNA, the CDR3 is TGTGCCAGCAGCCCAATGAATGAGCAGTTCTTC. Its translation is CASSPMNEQFF.

The chain combines TRBV11-2 with TRBJ2-1; TRBD1 is a possible D gene (6 bases). CDR3 length equals 14 residues. In germline, CDR1 is SGHAT, CDR2 FQNNGV. Trimming removed 7 bases at V and 4 bases at J, with 14 bases between. CDR3 loop: CASTIQGRYNEQFF. As DNA, the CDR3 is TGTGCCAGCACCATACAGGGACGTTACAATGAGCAGTTCTTC.

This clone turned up a few times. This chain uses TRBV6-6 with TRBJ2-1; TRBD2 agrees at 11 bases. CDR1 is MNHNY and CDR2 is SVGAGI in the germline V gene (reference sequence). V was clipped by 5 bases and J by 3 bases; unmatched bases: 3. The CDR3 consists of 15 residues. The CDR3 sequence: CASSPLAGVYNEQFF. Written as DNA, the CDR3 is TGTGCCAGCAGTCCACTAGCGGGAGTCTACAATGAGCAGTTCTTC.

The V call is TRBV7-9, the J call TRBJ2-1, with D perhaps TRBD2 (6 bases). CDR1 and CDR2 (germline): SEHNR, FQNEAQ (reference sequence). The length of the CDR3 is 14 residues. The ends were cut back, 6 bases at V and 1 base at J, with 10 bases in the middle. The CDR3, as DNA: TGTGCCAGCAGGAGGGACTGGTCCTACAATGAGCAGTTCTTC. Translation gives CASRRDWSYNEQFF.

Here the CDR3 reads CASSQLTKGTENRYTF. DNA of the CDR3: TGCGCCAGCAGCCAACTCACTAAGGGGACAGAGAATCGCTACACCTTC. The V call is TRBV4-1, the J call TRBJ1-2; 7 bases are a match to TRBD1. Germline-derived CDR1 and CDR2 are MGHRA and YSYEKL. The CDR3 contains 16 residues. Germline trimming cut 2 bases from V and 9 bases from J; bases unmatched to any gene: 15.

This chain connects TRBV29-1 to TRBJ2-2, with 8 bases aligning to TRBD1. J lost 7 bases, V lost 1 base, and 5 bases had no gene match. From germline, CDR1 is SQVTM and CDR2 ANQGSEA. There are 14 residues in the CDR3. CDR3 sequence: CSVEVTGAGGELFF. Written as DNA, the CDR3 is TGCAGCGTTGAAGTGACAGGGGCTGGCGGGGAGCTGTTTTTT.

This clone came up a few times. The gene calls are TRBV5-4 and TRBJ2-1; no reliable D call. This CDR3 is built from 15 residues. The V end was cut by 4 bases, the J end by 0 bases, with 11 bases between. The germline gives CDR1 SGHNT, CDR2 YYREEE (reference sequence). The CDR3 here is CASSKNYNSYNEQFF. CDR3 DNA: TGTGCCAGCAGCAAGAACTACAACTCCTACAATGAGCAGTTCTTC.

The V gene is TRBV29-1, the J gene TRBJ2-5; possible D gene TRBD1, 7 bases. The CDR3 is made up of 13 amino acids. V shed 3 bases and J shed 4 bases, with 12 bases lying between them. CDR1 is SQVTM and CDR2 is ANQGSEA in the germline V gene. CDR3: CSVEEGAGETQYF. The CDR3 nucleotides read TGCAGCGTTGAGGAGGGGGCGGGAGAGACCCAGTACTTC. The complete variable domain, with remaining parts taken from reference TRBV29-1 and TRBJ2-5, reads SAVISQKPSRDICQRGTSLTIQCQVDSQVTMMFWYRQQPGQSLTLIATANQGSEATYESGFVIDKFPISRPNLTFSTLTVSNMSPEDSSIYLCSVEEGAGETQYFGPGTRLLVL.